The 7 T cell receptor beta chains reported below all come from one sample, sequenced in a study of T cells in Graves' hyperthyroidism and ophthalmopathy (dated by TCRdb to the late 2010s). Library construction relied on multiplex PCR. The sequencer was an Illumina HiSeq 2000. The TCR beta CDR3 regions were amplified from RNA transcripts. The TCR CDR3 was subjected to a first round of RT-PCR using the HTBI primer set and the Qiagen OneStep RT-PCR kit. The public reads were quality trimmed at Q25 with fastp and then assembled into clones with MiXCR by TCRdb, keeping productive beta chains. Every distinct CDR3 protein forms one entry, paired with its most common genes and DNA. The sample has about 720,000 distinct CDR3 sequences on record, roughly a sixth of them singletons. The top ten hold 15% to 20% of the sample. The sequenced material came from blood. These receptors came from a woman aged 50 to 60 with Graves' hyperthyroidism that later progressed to Graves' ophthalmopathy.

This clonotype was seen at least ten times. The V call is TRBV30, the J call TRBJ1-1, with D hard to call. The CDR3 loop spans 12 amino acids. V was clipped by 1 base and J by 1 base, with 4 bases between them. From germline, CDR1 is GTSNPN and CDR2 SVGIG (reference sequence). The CDR3 sequence: CAWSDENTEAFF. DNA of the CDR3: TGTGCCTGGAGTGATGAGAACACTGAAGCTTTCTTT.

This clonotype was recorded at least ten times. The J gene is TRBJ1-4, the V gene TRBV2; 12 nucleotides agree with TRBD1. The CDR3 loop spans 15 amino acids. J lost 10 bases, V lost 6 bases, and 9 bases had no gene match. Germline V lookup: CDR1 SNHLY, CDR2 FYNNEI. CDR3 DNA: TGTGCCAGCAGCGGACACCGGGACAGGGGGCGAAAACTGTTTTTT. Protein: CASSGHRDRGRKLFF.

This clonotype was seen at least ten times. CDR3 nucleotides: TGTGCCTGGACACAGGGAGGGGCAGATACGCAGTATTTT. This translates into CAWTQGGADTQYF. J is TRBJ2-3 and V is TRBV30, with a possible D match to TRBD2 (7 bases). This CDR3 has 13 residues. The germline V and J ends were trimmed by 4 bases and 4 bases, with 12 bases remaining between them. Germline V lookup: CDR1 GTSNPN, CDR2 SVGIG (reference sequence). The full variable domain, rest sourced from reference TRBV30 and TRBJ2-3, is SQTIHQWPATLVQPVGSPLSLECTVEGTSNPNLYWYRQAAGRGLQLLFYSVGIGQISSEVPQNLSASRPQDRQFILSSKKLLLSDSGFYLCAWTQGGADTQYFGPGTRLTVL.

This clonotype was counted a few times. V usage is TRBV11-1 and J usage is TRBJ1-2; D is perhaps TRBD1 (6 bases). The CDR3 runs to 15 residues. The germline V gene has CDR1 SGHAT and CDR2 FQDESV (reference sequence). Trimming took off 1 base at V and 8 bases at J, with 17 bases between the two ends. Here the CDR3 reads CASSLGADRPPGYTF. The CDR3 region has the DNA TGTGCCAGCAGCTTAGGGGCCGACAGGCCACCGGGCTACACCTTC.

This clonotype occurred many times. The chain combines TRBV20-1 with TRBJ2-3, with 8 bases matching TRBD2. Germline loops: CDR1 DFQATT, CDR2 SNEGSKA (reference sequence). CDR3 length: 15 amino acids. V lost 3 bases to trimming and J lost 0 bases; unmatched junction nucleotides: 5. This CDR3 is CSASGLAGSTDTQYF. For the CDR3, the DNA is TGCAGTGCTAGCGGGTTAGCGGGAAGCACAGATACGCAGTATTTT.

This clonotype has a count of ten or more. This sequence joins TRBV20-1 and TRBJ2-1; D possibly matches TRBD1 or TRBD2 (5 bases each). The germline V gene has CDR1 DFQATT and CDR2 SNEGSKA (reference sequence). The CDR3 runs to 11 residues. V was cut by 0 bases and J by 12 bases, with 9 bases left in between. This CDR3 reads CSARDGGWQFF. The DNA of the CDR3 is TGCAGTGCTAGAGATGGGGGTTGGCAGTTCTTC.

The chain carries TRBV6-1 and TRBJ2-5; tentatively, D is TRBD2 (5 bases). This CDR3 contains 14 residues. The V and J ends lost 6 bases and 1 base respectively, with 12 bases between them. The germline V gene has CDR1 MNHNS and CDR2 SASEGT. CDR3 region: CASSTDGLQETQYF. The CDR3 DNA is TGTGCCAGCAGCACGGACGGACTCCAAGAGACCCAGTACTTC.